Sequencing of this T cell receptor (beta chain) was carried out in a study of read filtering for tumor transcriptome and immune sequencing. Molecular barcoded adaptors covering alpha/delta and beta/gamma chains were used on about 390 ng RNA. TCRdb used MiXCR to reprocess the reads, holding one entry per CDR3 protein. The repertoire holds about 24,000 distinct CDR3 sequences, with 20% to 25% as singletons. The germline CDR1 and CDR2 sequences are SQVTM and ANQGSEA. This CDR3 region has 10 residues. Trimming removed 8 bases at V and 4 bases at J, with 8 bases between. The sequence derives from a donor at least 40 years old with multiple myeloma. The rearrangement joins TRBV29-1 to TRBJ1-1; no clear D. The sequencing input was a population of CD138-negative cells sorted from bone marrow. In nucleotides, the CDR3 is TGCAGCTCTGGAGGCACTGAAGCTTTCTTT. Amino acids: CSSGGTEAFF.